The 26 T cell receptor beta chains given below trace back to one sample, sequenced in a study of control samples from healthy donors and cancer patients. The assay was immunoSEQ multiplex PCR, and TCRdb's table has in-frame clones only and misses some. The data show roughly 39,000 clones, more than 85% seen once. The source material was blood. The receptor source for this set is a woman aged 50 to 60 in good health.

CDR3 protein: CAISEKRGSYEQYF. The CDR3 DNA reads TGTGCCATCAGTGAGAAGCGGGGGAGCTACGAGCAGTACTTC. This sequence joins TRBV10-3 and TRBJ2-7; TRBD2 matches at 8 bases. CDR3 size: 14 residues. Germline loops: CDR1 ENHRY, CDR2 SYGVKD. The trim removed 2 bases at V and 3 bases at J, leaving 3 bases unmatched.

This clone was observed a few times. This rearrangement joins TRBV19 to TRBJ2-3; D ambiguous. This CDR3 spans 16 amino acids. The V end lost 7 bases, the J end lost 0 bases, and 17 bases lay between the germline ends. The germline V gene has CDR1 LNHDA and CDR2 SQIVND (reference sequence). CDR3 coding DNA: TGTGCCAGTACCCTATCCCCAACTTCTAGCACAGATACGCAGTATTTT. Translated, it gives CASTLSPTSSTDTQYF.

This chain joins TRBV4-2 and TRBJ1-3; 9 bases match TRBD1. The CDR3 contains 17 residues. CDR1 is LGHNA, CDR2 YNFKEQ, per germline. V gave up 0 bases and J gave up 0 bases; unmatched junction bases: 3. The CDR3 loop reads CASSQDLGQGSGNTIYF. CDR3 coding DNA: TGTGCCAGCAGCCAAGATCTGGGACAGGGCTCTGGAAACACCATATATTTT.

The CDR3 region is CASSLPPGEPQHF. The DNA for the CDR3 is TGTGCCAGTAGTCTTCCCCCGGGGGAGCCCCAGCATTTT. The chain combines TRBV19 with TRBJ1-5; D perhaps matches TRBD1 (5 bases). V lost 5 bases, J lost 8 bases, and 13 bases lay in between. CDR1 and CDR2 from the germline V gene are LNHDA and SQIVND (reference sequence). The CDR3 is made up of 13 amino acids.

V is TRBV28 and J is TRBJ1-6; the match to TRBD1 covers 9 bases. There are 15 residues in the CDR3. Germline V gene data show CDR1 as MDHEN and CDR2 as SYDVKM. Trimming took 3 bases from V and 6 from J; bases not matched to a gene: 3. The CDR3 DNA sequence: TGTGCCAGCAGTTTGGGGACAGGGCTTAATTCACCCCTCCACTTT. Translating it yields CASSLGTGLNSPLHF.

V gene TRBV6-2 or TRBV6-3 combines with J gene TRBJ1-5; D not certain. V dropped 5 bases and J dropped 1 base, with 15 bases sitting between them. Per germline, CDR1 MNHEY and CDR2 SVGEGT. CDR3 length: 16 amino acids. CDR3 protein: CASSRYGVESNQPQHF. In nucleotides, the CDR3 is TGTGCCAGCAGTCGATATGGGGTCGAGAGCAATCAGCCCCAGCATTTT.

The CDR3 nucleotides are TGTGCCAGCACGCCCGGGGGGGCCTACGAGCAGTACTTC. This translates into CASTPGGAYEQYF. This sequence joins TRBV12-3 or TRBV12-4 and TRBJ2-7, with 8 bases lining up with TRBD2. Trimming cost V 7 bases and J 2 bases; bases outside gene matches: 4. This CDR3 has 13 amino acids.

The chain employs TRBV2 and TRBJ1-5; D not resolved. The CDR3 length is 13 residues. Germline assignment: CDR1 SNHLY and CDR2 FYNNEI. Trimming left V 8 bases short and J 4 bases short, with 12 bases between. Here the CDR3 reads CASEVQGNQPQHF. The CDR3 nucleotides are TGTGCCAGCGAGGTCCAAGGGAATCAGCCCCAGCATTTT.

The V gene is TRBV5-1, the J gene TRBJ1-3; no definite D call. Between the trimmed V and J ends, which lost 4 bases and 0 bases, there was a span of 14 bases. The germline V gene has CDR1 SGHRS and CDR2 YFSETQ. There are 16 residues in the CDR3. Here the CDR3 reads CASSIGPNGSGNTIYF. The DNA of the CDR3 is TGCGCCAGCAGCATCGGACCTAATGGCTCTGGAAACACCATATATTTT.

DNA for the CDR3: TGTGCCAGCAGCGCGCTCCGTGCGGATACGCAGTATTTT. As protein: CASSALRADTQYF. The rearrangement joins TRBV9 to TRBJ2-3; no clear D gene. Germline lookup yields CDR1 SGDLS and CDR2 YYNGEE. The V gene lost 3 bases and the J gene lost 6 bases, with 11 bases spanning the gap. This CDR3 comprises 13 residues.

The chain recombines TRBV5-5 with TRBJ1-3, with D perhaps matching TRBD1 (6 bases). V was shortened by 4 bases and J by 2 bases, with 19 bases between the two germline ends. This CDR3 has 17 residues. The V gene's germline CDR1 is SGHKS and CDR2 YYEKEE (reference sequence). CDR3 nucleotide sequence: TGTGCCAGCAGCAGGACAGCGTCTCTCGGTACTGGAAACACCATATATTTT. Translated: CASSRTASLGTGNTIYF.

The gene calls are TRBV28 and TRBJ1-5, with D unclear. Germline assignment: CDR1 MDHEN and CDR2 SYDVKM. Deletions cut 11 bases from V and 5 bases from J, with 16 bases between. CDR3 length: 13 amino acids. The CDR3 coding sequence is TGTGCCTCAGTCGGCAGGATTCATCAGCCCCAGCATTTT. Encoded protein: CASVGRIHQPQHF.

The chain combines TRBV11-3 with TRBJ2-5; the D call may be TRBD1 or TRBD2 (6 bases each). This CDR3 contains 14 residues. CDR1 is SGHNT and CDR2 is YENEEA in the germline V gene. Trimming took off 5 bases at V and 5 bases at J, with 15 bases between the two ends. In DNA form, the CDR3 reads TGTGCCAGCAGCATAGGGGGGCCGGTGGAGACCCAGTACTTC. Its protein is CASSIGGPVETQYF.

The chain couples TRBV29-1 to TRBJ2-5; possible D gene TRBD1, 6 bases. Germline V gene sequence: CDR1 SQVTM, CDR2 ANQGSEA. The CDR3 spans 12 residues. With 4 bases removed from V and 4 bases from J, the gap between germline ends came to 10 bases. Here the CDR3 DNA reads TGCAGCGTTGGGGGGCTAGGAGAGACCCAGTACTTC. Translating it yields CSVGGLGETQYF.

J is TRBJ1-5 and V is TRBV4-3; D not certain. There are 15 residues in the CDR3. CDR1 LGHNA and CDR2 YSLEER come from the germline V gene. The V and J ends lost 0 bases and 7 bases respectively, with 13 bases between them. CDR3 nucleotide sequence: TGCGCCAGCAGCCAAGATTTGGGTGACGCCCAGCCCCAGCATTTT. Amino acid sequence: CASSQDLGDAQPQHF.

This clone was picked up one time. The chain joins TRBV6-6 to TRBJ2-1, with D possibly being TRBD1 (6 bases). Germline CDR1 reads MNHNY; CDR2 reads SVGAGI (reference sequence). V was pared by 6 bases and J by 3 bases, with 15 bases between. This CDR3 spans 15 amino acids. CDR3 nucleotides: TGTGCCAGCAGAGCCCCAGGGGATATCTACAATGAGCAGTTCTTC. It translates to CASRAPGDIYNEQFF.

Turning to this clone: The junction does not match germline at one end; this may be a read error. The chain combines TRBV7-3 with TRBJ2-1, with D possibly TRBD1 on 6 matching bases. This CDR3 spans 14 amino acids. Germline values: CDR1 SGHTA, CDR2 FQGTGA. CDR3 loop: CASSLTRGNNEQFF. The CDR3 DNA is TGTGCCAGCAGCCTAACTAGGGGGAACAATGAGCAGTTCTTC.

The sample holds one count of this clone. This chain joins TRBV4-3 and TRBJ2-1; 9 nucleotides match TRBD1. V lost 3 bases, J lost 16 bases, and 7 bases stayed unmatched. CDR1 LGHNA and CDR2 YSLEER come from the germline V gene. This CDR3 has 12 amino acids. The DNA for the CDR3 is TGCGCCAGCAGCCAGTGGACAGGGGCCCGTTTCTTC. It encodes CASSQWTGARFF.

The V and J genes are TRBV4-3 and TRBJ2-6, with D perhaps matching TRBD2 (6 bases). The CDR3 has 16 residues. Trimming cost V 3 bases and J 1 base, with 10 bases left between them. Germline V gene data show CDR1 as LGHNA and CDR2 as YSLEER. The CDR3 loop is CASSQRGQSGANVLTF. The CDR3, as DNA: TGCGCCAGCAGCCAGCGGGGTCAGTCTGGGGCCAACGTCCTGACTTTC.

The rearrangement joins TRBV7-2 to TRBJ1-5; the D gene is possibly TRBD1 (5 bases). The CDR3 totals 14 residues. Germline V gene sequence: CDR1 SGHTA, CDR2 FQGNSA. V was shortened by 5 bases and J by 4 bases, with 12 bases between the two germline ends. CDR3 nucleotide sequence: TGTGCCAGCAGCGAGAAACCAGGGAATCAGCCCCAGCATTTT. This encodes CASSEKPGNQPQHF.

The V gene is TRBV19, the J gene TRBJ2-2; 15 bases agree with TRBD2. This CDR3 is 19 amino acids long. The J segment lost 5 bases and the V segment lost 5 bases, leaving 12 bases of the junction unmatched. The germline V gene encodes CDR1 LNHDA and CDR2 SQIVND (reference sequence). CDR3 in DNA: TGTGCCAGTAGTGCCCTCCGGACTAGCGGGGGGGATAGAACCGGGGAGCTGTTTTTT. This sequence encodes CASSALRTSGGDRTGELFF.

The V gene is TRBV27, the J gene TRBJ2-3; D call uncertain. This CDR3 region has 13 residues. V was pared by 6 bases and J by 0 bases, with 7 bases between. Germline CDR1 is MNHEY and CDR2 is SMNVEV (reference sequence). The CDR3 reads CASRLPSTDTQYF. CDR3 DNA: TGTGCCAGCAGACTACCTAGCACAGATACGCAGTATTTT.

This chain links TRBV18 with TRBJ1-5; D not certain. From germline, CDR1 is KGHSH and CDR2 LQKENI. The CDR3 runs to 14 residues. Trimming cost V 2 bases and J 0 bases, with 5 bases left between them. This CDR3 is CASSPSISNQPQHF. The CDR3 nucleotides read TGTGCCAGCTCACCATCGATTAGCAATCAGCCCCAGCATTTT. Together with reference TRBV18 and TRBJ1-5, the CDR3 gives the full variable domain: NAGVMQNPRHLVRRRGQEARLRCSPMKGHSHVYWYRQLPEEGLKFMVYLQKENIIDESGMPKERFSAEFPKEGPSILRIQQVVRGDSAAYFCASSPSISNQPQHFGDGTRLSIL.

This clone was recorded once. The chain recombines TRBV12-3 or TRBV12-4 with TRBJ1-2; 9 bases match TRBD1. The CDR3 consists of 13 residues. The V and J ends lost 2 bases and 7 bases, in that order; junction bases with no gene match: 2. The CDR3 sequence is CASSLLTGGGYTF. CDR3 nucleotides: TGTGCCAGCAGTTTACTGACAGGGGGTGGCTACACCTTC.

This chain joins TRBV9 and TRBJ2-6; 7 positions match TRBD1. Germline V CDR1 and CDR2: SGDLS, YYNGEE. This CDR3 has 16 residues. With V trimmed by 3 bases and J by 0 bases, 3 bases remained unmatched. The CDR3 is CASSAGQFSGANVLTF. The CDR3 region has the DNA TGTGCCAGCAGCGCGGGACAGTTCTCTGGGGCCAACGTCCTGACTTTC.

The V and J genes are TRBV23-1 and TRBJ2-3; 11 nucleotides agree with TRBD2. TRBV23-1 is given ORF status, its function remaining uncertain. The CDR3 loop spans 22 amino acids. V shed 4 bases, J shed 0 bases, and the junction held 21 bases outside the gene matches. The CDR3 loop is CASSPGSGTSGRITHSTDTQYF. CDR3 DNA sequence: TGCGCCAGCAGTCCCGGTTCTGGGACTAGCGGCCGAATCACGCACAGCACAGATACGCAGTATTTT.